This TCR beta chain was found in a study of post-analysis software for immune sequencing data (dated by TCRdb to the mid-2010s). Context from the whole study: Disease courses on record covered relapsing-remitting, secondary progressive and progressive-relapsing multiple sclerosis, though some patients had no subtype annotation. The multiple sclerosis patient repertoires were compared with more than 9 previously published healthy control repertoires from donors aged about 6 to 26 years. A subset of samples was prepared in parallel using single-end sample barcoding, then pooled and co-amplified after Illumina adapter ligation. Here is what the overall study found, with its caveats: The control group was slightly older than the multiple sclerosis patient group. Direct clustering with F measure showed strong co-clustering of samples prepared in the same batch, prompting a batch-effect correction. Significantly lower normalized Chao1 diversity was found in multiple sclerosis patients than in controls, suggesting substantial peripheral T-cell clonal expansion. Significantly higher frequencies in patients than in controls were found for a handful of TRBV segments, including TRBV5-6, TRBV5-1 and TRBV20-1.

CDR1 ENHRY and CDR2 SYGVKD were looked up in the germline V gene. The CDR3 spans 12 residues, from the cysteine through the phenylalanine. Here the CDR3 DNA is all that survives: 36 bases in frame from base 1. The junction shows trimming of 0 bases on V and 13 bases on J, plus 10 bases between the germline ends. TCR beta repertoires were profiled from peripheral blood of more than ten young patients with multiple sclerosis to demonstrate the VDJtools post-analysis software. The patients with multiple sclerosis were children and adolescents between roughly 6 and 17 years of age. Libraries were built with PCR. Sequenced on an Illumina HiSeq 2500. To reduce PCR and sequencing biases, unique molecular identifiers were incorporated into the TCR beta cDNA libraries. Some 500,000 cDNA molecules were obtained for every 1 to 10 million input T cells, so each molecule roughly corresponded to one T cell. The same protocol used for the earlier healthy control dataset was applied to prepare and sequence the patient libraries. Samples belonging to the same batch were prepared together, multiplexed and sequenced on a shared HiSeq lane. Per the original workflow: MIGEC handled the raw barcoded reads, throwing out single-read molecular identifier groups before consensus assembly and CDR3 extraction. VDJtools was used for post-analysis of the clonotype tables, and diversity was normalized by down-sampling every dataset to the size of the smallest sample. Repertoire overlap clustering matched CDR3 amino acid but not nucleotide sequences to correct batch-related cross-sample contamination. Using fastp at Q25 and MiXCR, TCRdb reprocessed the public reads and kept productive beta chains. Each entry is one CDR3 protein sequence, shown with its most common DNA and genes. The V and J calls reflect TCRdb's pipeline rather than the authors' work. Counted in this sample were about 760,000 distinct CDR3 sequences; just under 30% of them appeared once. Together, the top ten hold around 0.56% of the sample.

A word on this clonotype: Its antigen is currently not known. Per-nucleotide qualities are absent, and no much larger clonotype sits a single base away.

This TCR came from a girl aged 10 to 17 with multiple sclerosis. The sample consisted of blood. The chain is assembled from TRBV10-3 and TRBJ2-1, with a tentative D gene TRBD2 over 5 matching bases. The DNA sequence is TGTGCCATCAGTGAGTCGGGAGAGACCCAGTTCTTC. It translates as CAISESGETQFF.